These 10 T cell receptor beta chains share one sample of origin, sequenced in a study of beta chain features in type 1 diabetes. Expressed TCRB transcripts were sequenced because the isolated RNA had all been reverse transcribed beforehand. Generated by immunoSEQ multiplex PCR, the TCRdb table keeps only in-frame clones and is missing some. Seen here are approximately 120,000 clones, 15% to 20% observed once, and the top ten hold around 2.5%. Notes on the study in general: Among patients with Type 1 diabetes, TCRB CDR3s were moderately but significantly shorter in every one of the four CD4+ subsets.

These receptors are not linked to any known antigen. The specimen sequenced was central memory CD4+ T cells from blood. The source is a man aged 18 to 29 with type 1 diabetes.

This clone was seen only a few times. The chain uses TRBV29-1 and TRBJ1-6; 9 bases agree with TRBD1. This CDR3 comprises 14 residues. Germline-derived CDR1 and CDR2 are SQVTM and ANQGSEA. The J segment lost 10 bases and the V segment lost 1 base, leaving 5 bases of the junction unmatched. CDR3 region: CSVEGDRERSPLHF. The CDR3 nucleotides are TGCAGCGTTGAAGGGGACAGGGAGAGATCACCCCTCCACTTT.

The sample holds a few counts of this clone. The chain recombines TRBV4-1 with TRBJ2-7; no clear D gene. V lost 0 bases, J lost 5 bases, and 14 bases lay in between. CDR3 size: 15 residues. From germline, CDR1 is MGHRA and CDR2 YSYEKL. This CDR3 is CASSQDLLNVNEQYF. CDR3 DNA: TGCGCCAGCAGCCAAGATTTGCTAAATGTGAACGAGCAGTACTTC.

J is TRBJ1-1 and V is TRBV7-9; a possible D gene is TRBD1 (5 bases). Germline CDR1 and CDR2: SEHNR and FQNEAQ (reference sequence). The CDR3 totals 16 residues. V shed 5 bases and J shed 0 bases, with 16 bases lying between them. CDR3 sequence reads: CASSLKFGTVNTEAFF. CDR3 DNA: TGTGCCAGCAGCCTAAAGTTTGGGACGGTGAACACTGAAGCTTTCTTT.

This clone occurred a few times. This chain uses TRBV10-3 with TRBJ1-4, with D possibly being TRBD1 (5 bases). With 6 bases removed from V and 0 bases from J, the gap between germline ends came to 8 bases. Germline V gene sequence: CDR1 ENHRY, CDR2 SYGVKD. The CDR3 has 14 residues. The CDR3, as DNA: TGTGCCATCAGAGACAGTGCAACTAATGAAAAACTGTTTTTT. It specifies CAIRDSATNEKLFF.

V is TRBV4-3 and J is TRBJ2-1, with 7 bases matching TRBD1. Losses at the gene ends were 4 bases for V and 5 bases for J; bases not matched to a gene: 5. The V gene's germline CDR1 is LGHNA and CDR2 YSLEER. The CDR3 consists of 14 residues. The DNA of the CDR3 is TGCGCCAGCAGCCTGGGAACAGGGGACAATGAGCAGTTCTTC. It is translated as CASSLGTGDNEQFF.

The gene calls are TRBV28 and TRBJ1-2, with 9 positions matching TRBD1. V dropped 2 bases and J dropped 7; count of bases not matched to a gene: 5. Germline V lookup: CDR1 MDHEN, CDR2 SYDVKM. The length of the CDR3 is 14 residues. The CDR3 loop reads CASSLTGGSFGYTF. CDR3 nucleotides: TGTGCCAGCAGTTTAACAGGGGGCTCTTTTGGCTACACCTTC.

The chain combines TRBV7-2 with TRBJ2-1, with D tentatively TRBD1 (6 bases). Germline loops: CDR1 SGHTA, CDR2 FQGNSA. The CDR3 totals 15 residues. V was trimmed by 6 bases and J by 7 bases, leaving 19 bases between them. CDR3 DNA: TGTGCCAGCAGGCTACAGGGATCGGTACTTAATGAGCAGTTCTTC. It yields the protein CASRLQGSVLNEQFF.

This clone was observed a handful of times. Written as DNA, the CDR3 is TGTGCCAGCAGTGACAGTAGCTCTGGGGCCAACGTCCTGACTTTC. It is translated as CASSDSSSGANVLTF. The chain uses TRBV6-4 and TRBJ2-6; no clear D. Looked up from germline, CDR1 is MRHNA and CDR2 is SNTAGT. The V end lost 2 bases, the J end lost 0 bases, and 5 bases lay between the germline ends. The CDR3 is made up of 15 amino acids.

This clone was found many times. This chain uses TRBV7-2 with TRBJ1-4; D is uncertain. Germline V gene sequence: CDR1 SGHTA, CDR2 FQGNSA. Trimming cost V 3 bases and J 14 bases, with 19 bases left between them. The length of the CDR3 is 14 residues. The chain's CDR3 is CASSLGKTVAELFF. CDR3 nucleotides: TGTGCCAGCAGCTTGGGCAAGACGGTAGCTGAGCTGTTTTTT.

With regard to this clone: One end of the junction does not line up with germline, which may come from a read error. The V and J genes are TRBV7-7 and TRBJ1-1; TRBD1 matches 9 bases. The germline CDR1 and CDR2 sequences are SSHAT and FNYEAQ (reference sequence). The CDR3 runs 15 residues. The CDR3 DNA reads as TGTGCTAGCAGCTCCGACAGGGGGAAGAACACTGAAGCTTTCTTT. Translated: CASSSDRGKNTEAFF.